The clone carrying this TCR beta chain turned up a few times. This CDR3 region has 14 residues. V was clipped by 6 bases and J by 4 bases, with 12 bases between them. CDR1 is LNHDA and CDR2 is SQIVND in the germline V gene (reference sequence). It was at deep level that the assay was run. Original data processing: There were no quality scores in the junction-only immunoSEQ sequences, so filtering differed. Clones were sequenced by immunoSEQ multiplex PCR, and TCRdb holds only the in-frame ones, with some missing. V and J calls and clone size are as listed in that table; D and trimming were resolved from the DNA. The sample has over 950,000 clones; roughly 80% are singletons. This specimen comes from a study of shared clonotypes between healthy human individuals. Study background: For every donor, three CD4 naive, three CD4 memory, two CD8 naive and one CD8 memory plates were used.

Investigators divided CD4+ cells into CD45RA+ naive and CD45RA-negative memory subsets. The genes are TRBV19 and TRBJ1-4, with a possible D match to TRBD1 (6 bases). The receptor was derived from a young man in good health. Some clones in this sample may be carry-over from other donors' samples. The sequenced sample was memory CD4+ T cells from PBMCs. Stated subset: CD45RA-negative fraction. CDR3: CASRLDSGNEKLFF. The CDR3 DNA sequence: TGTGCCAGTAGACTGGACAGTGGTAATGAAAAACTGTTTTTT.